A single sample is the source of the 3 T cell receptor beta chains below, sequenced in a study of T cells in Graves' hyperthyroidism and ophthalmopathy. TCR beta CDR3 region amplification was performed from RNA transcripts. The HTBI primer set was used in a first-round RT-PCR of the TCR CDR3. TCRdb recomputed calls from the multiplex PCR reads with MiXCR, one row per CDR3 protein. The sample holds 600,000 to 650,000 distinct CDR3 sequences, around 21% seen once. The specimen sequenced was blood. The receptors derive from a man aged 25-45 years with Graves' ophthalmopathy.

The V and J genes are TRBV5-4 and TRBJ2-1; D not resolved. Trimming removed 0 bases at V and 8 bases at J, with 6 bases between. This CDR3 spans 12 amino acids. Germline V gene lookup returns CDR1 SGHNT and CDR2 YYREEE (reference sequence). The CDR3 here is CASSLDRDEQFF. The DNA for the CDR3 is TGTGCCAGCAGCTTGGATAGGGATGAGCAGTTCTTC.

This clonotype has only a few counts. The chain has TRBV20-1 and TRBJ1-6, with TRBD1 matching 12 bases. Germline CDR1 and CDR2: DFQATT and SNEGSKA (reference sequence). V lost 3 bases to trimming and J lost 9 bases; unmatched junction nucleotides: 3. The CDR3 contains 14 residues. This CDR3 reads CSARGQGARSPLHF. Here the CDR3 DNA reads TGCAGTGCTAGGGGACAGGGGGCGCGTTCACCCCTCCACTTT.

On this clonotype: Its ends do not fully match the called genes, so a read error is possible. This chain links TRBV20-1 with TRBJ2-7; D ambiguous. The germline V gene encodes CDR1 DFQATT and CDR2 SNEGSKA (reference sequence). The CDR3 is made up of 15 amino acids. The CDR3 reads CSARERIAEDYEQYF. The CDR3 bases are TGCAGTGCCAGAGAAAGGATTGCGGAAGACTACGAGCAGTACTTC.